The text below deals with one T cell receptor beta chain. As yet, its antigen is unknown. The data stem from a study of cytomegalovirus exposure and HLA in healthy donors. Study-wide points: Cytomegalovirus-associated TCR beta chains were listed, numbering some 150. Whilst most TCR sequences proved rare, a subset of public TCRs occurred across many donors. Reported results showed that the classifier diagnosed cytomegalovirus status with high specificity and sensitivity. There were a few CMV-associated chains whose specificity for CMV antigens was confirmed in vitro.

Sequencing was performed with immunoSEQ multiplex PCR; in TCRdb, only in-frame clones are kept and a portion is missing. Seen here are 100,000 to 150,000 clones, roughly nine tenths observed once, and the top ten hold roughly 4.4%. Trimming removed 7 bases from V and 6 bases from J, with 20 bases in between. Germline V gene sequence: CDR1 SGHDT, CDR2 YYEEEE. This CDR3 contains 14 residues. The material sequenced was PBMCs. J is TRBJ2-7 and V is TRBV5-6, with a possible D match to TRBD2 (6 bases). The TCR was taken from a young man in good health and CMV-seropositive. Here the CDR3 reads CASSAGRSVFEQYF. In nucleotides, the CDR3 is TGTGCCAGCTCAGCGGGTAGAAGTGTATTCGAGCAGTACTTC.